The clone carrying this TCR beta chain was detected a few times. The antigen remains undetermined. The assay was immunoSEQ multiplex PCR, and TCRdb's table has in-frame clones only and misses some. In the table there are 110,000 or so clones, approximately 88% of which are singletons. The CDR3 loop spans 14 amino acids. V lost 2 bases, J lost 1 base, and 9 bases lay in between. The germline V gene has CDR1 MNHEY and CDR2 SVGAGI. This entry comes from a study of cytomegalovirus exposure and HLA in healthy donors. Study-level results: Investigators reported around 150 TCR beta chains as tied to cytomegalovirus. A few chains tied to CMV proved CMV antigen-specific in vitro.

The clonotype comes from a young man in good health and CMV-seronegative. The chain joins TRBV6-5 to TRBJ2-7; no definite D call. Sequences were obtained from PBMCs. CDR3 coding DNA: TGTGCCAGCAGTTACGGAGAGTTATCCTACGAGCAGTACTTC. This translates into CASSYGELSYEQYF.